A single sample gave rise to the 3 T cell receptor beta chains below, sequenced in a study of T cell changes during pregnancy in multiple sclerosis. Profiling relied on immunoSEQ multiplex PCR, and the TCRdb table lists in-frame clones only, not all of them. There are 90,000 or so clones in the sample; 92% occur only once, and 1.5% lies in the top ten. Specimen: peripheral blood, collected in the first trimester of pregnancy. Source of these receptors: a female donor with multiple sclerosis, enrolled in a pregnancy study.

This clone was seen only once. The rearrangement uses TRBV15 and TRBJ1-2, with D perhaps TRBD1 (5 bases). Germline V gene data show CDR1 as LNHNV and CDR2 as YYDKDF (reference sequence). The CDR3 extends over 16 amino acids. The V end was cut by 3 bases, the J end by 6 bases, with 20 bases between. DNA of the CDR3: TGTGCCACCAGCAGGGGGCGGGGGGGACTACCCGATGGCTACACCTTC. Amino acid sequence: CATSRGRGGLPDGYTF.

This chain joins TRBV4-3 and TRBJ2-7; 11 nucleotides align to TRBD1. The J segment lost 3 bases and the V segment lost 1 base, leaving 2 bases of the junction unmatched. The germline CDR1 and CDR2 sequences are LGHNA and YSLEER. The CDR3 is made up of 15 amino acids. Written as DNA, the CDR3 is TGCGCCAGCAGCCAAGGCGGGACAGGGGGCTACGAGCAGTACTTC. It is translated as CASSQGGTGGYEQYF.

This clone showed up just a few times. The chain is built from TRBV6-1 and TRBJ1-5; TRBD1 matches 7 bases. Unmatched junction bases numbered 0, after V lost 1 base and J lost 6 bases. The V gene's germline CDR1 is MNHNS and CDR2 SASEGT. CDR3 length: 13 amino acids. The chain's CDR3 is CASSEDRGQPQHF. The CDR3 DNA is TGTGCCAGCAGTGAAGACAGGGGTCAGCCCCAGCATTTT.